The rows below give T cell receptor beta chains drawn from one sample of a study of type 1 regulatory T cells. TCRdb re-called the reads with MiXCR, one entry per CDR3 protein. The sample comprises 80,000 to 100,000 distinct CDR3 sequences, about a third of which are singletons, and 2% to 2.5% rests with the top ten. The sample comprised CD4+ T cells, either the whole sample or a sorted fraction (not recorded which). These receptors were taken from a human donor in good health. Both conserved end residues are part of each CDR3. The D gene is left open where the match is weak. Expanded clones get a size class; other rows say once, few or many, or leave the size out.

cdr3_length j_call d_call clone_size v_call cdr3_nt cdr3_aa
17 TRBJ2-5 TRBD2 . TRBV15 TGTGCCACCAGCAGAGATATCGCGGGAGGCCCCCAAGAGACCCAGTACTTC CATSRDIAGGPQETQYF
14 TRBJ2-1 TRBD2 few TRBV15 TGTGCCACCAGCATGGGCGGGAGGCAGGGTGAGCAGTTCTTC CATSMGGRQGEQFF
21 TRBJ2-1 . . TRBV7-3 TGTGCCAGCAGCTTAACCGTTCAGAAGATCAACGGGAGAATCGTTTACAATGAGCAGTTCTTC CASSLTVQKINGRIVYNEQFF
16 TRBJ2-3 . . TRBV24-1 TGTGCCACCAGTGATTCAGGGGGGCCATTAACAGATACGCAGTATTTT CATSDSGGPLTDTQYF
13 TRBJ1-2 . few TRBV6-6 TGTGCCAGTAACAGGGACCTAAACTATGGCTACACCTTC CASNRDLNYGYTF
17 TRBJ2-1 TRBD2 few TRBV7-9 TGTGCCAGCAGCCCCGGGACTAGCGGGATCTACGGGGGTGAGCAGTTCTTC CASSPGTSGIYGGEQFF
14 TRBJ1-2 . few TRBV5-1 TGCGCCAGCGACCTGACAGACTCTAACTATGGCTACACCTTC CASDLTDSNYGYTF
13 TRBJ1-1 . . TRBV6-6 TGTGCCAGCAGTTACCCACCGGGGACTGAAGCTTTCTTT CASSYPPGTEAFF
13 TRBJ2-7 TRBD1 . TRBV20-1 TGCAGTGCTAGAGAGGACAGGGGGCTCGAGCAGTACTTC CSAREDRGLEQYF
15 TRBJ2-1 . few TRBV27 TGTGCCAGTCACCCACGGCCACGGGGGCAGAATGAGCAGTTCTTC CASHPRPRGQNEQFF
16 TRBJ2-1 . . TRBV4-2 TGTGCCAACAGCCAGGCTCAGGGGTCGAACTACAATGAGCAGTTCTTC CANSQAQGSNYNEQFF
13 TRBJ2-5 . . TRBV7-2 TGTGCCAGCAGCTTAAGTGGAGGAGAGACCCAGTACTTC CASSLSGGETQYF
13 TRBJ1-6 . few TRBV12-3/TRBV12-4 TGTGCCAGCAGTTCGCGGTCCAACTCACCCCTCCACTTT CASSSRSNSPLHF
14 TRBJ2-3 . . TRBV11-2 TGTGCCAGCAGCCCTCCATTTGCGTCAGATACGCAGTATTTT CASSPPFASDTQYF
13 TRBJ2-7 . . TRBV7-2 TGTGCCAGCAGCTATCGCGTCTCCTACGAGCAGTACTTC CASSYRVSYEQYF
16 TRBJ2-3 TRBD1 . TRBV7-3 TGTGCCAGCAGCTTACTAGGACAGGCTAGCACAGATACGCAGTATTTT CASSLLGQASTDTQYF
12 TRBJ1-2 TRBD1 . TRBV20-1 TGCAGTGCTAGTGACAGGGGCTATGGCTACACCTTC CSASDRGYGYTF
13 TRBJ2-1 . . TRBV29-1 TGCAGCGTTGAAGACGGGGGTCGTAATGAGCAGTTCTTC CSVEDGGRNEQFF
12 TRBJ2-5 . . TRBV7-9 TGTGCCAGCAGCTTAGTCGCGGAGACCCAGTACTTC CASSLVAETQYF
15 TRBJ1-3 . . TRBV20-1 TGCAGTGCTAGAGACGTACTAAGCAAGGACCCCCCCATATATTTT CSARDVLSKDPPIYF
14 TRBJ2-7 . few TRBV11-2 TGTGCCAGCAGCGCCTCAATCGGACAGTACGAGCAGTACTTC CASSASIGQYEQYF
12 TRBJ2-5 . . TRBV20-1 TGCAGTGCCCCGACAGGACAAGAGACCCAGTACTTC CSAPTGQETQYF
14 TRBJ1-1 . . TRBV10-2 TGCGCCAGCAAATCCCGGACGAGGAACACTGAAGCTTTCTTT CASKSRTRNTEAFF
15 TRBJ2-2 TRBD2 . TRBV15 TGTGCCGTATCGAGCGGGAGGGTCAACACCGGGGAGCTGTTTTTT CAVSSGRVNTGELFF
17 TRBJ1-5 . few TRBV20-1 TGCAGTGCTAGAGATTTCTTTAGACAGAGTAGCAATCAGCCCCAGCATTTT CSARDFFRQSSNQPQHF
13 TRBJ2-5 . . TRBV12-3/TRBV12-4 TGTGCCAGCAGGGGACATCCCGGGGAGACCCAGTACTTC CASRGHPGETQYF
15 TRBJ2-7 TRBD2 . TRBV6-5 TGTGCCAGCAGAAACAACCGGGACTATTTCTACGAGCAGTACTTC CASRNNRDYFYEQYF
16 TRBJ2-7 . . TRBV7-2 TGTGCCAGCAGCTTACTGCGCTTGATTGGCGGCTACGAGCAGTACTTC CASSLLRLIGGYEQYF
13 TRBJ2-4 . . TRBV20-1 TGCAGTGCCCCGACAGCAGCCAAAAACATTCAGTACTTC CSAPTAAKNIQYF
15 TRBJ2-3 TRBD2 few TRBV10-3 TGTGCCATCAGTGACCGCGATAGCGGGAGAGATACGCAGTATTTT CAISDRDSGRDTQYF
13 TRBJ2-7 . . TRBV5-5 TGTGCCAGCAGCGCCACAGGGACCTACGAGCAGTACTTC CASSATGTYEQYF
14 TRBJ2-2 . few TRBV24-1 TGTGCCACCAGTCGGGACGCGAACACCGGGGAGCTGTTTTTT CATSRDANTGELFF
13 TRBJ2-3 TRBD1 . TRBV4-3 TGCGCCAGCAGCCCCTACAGGGGAGATACGCAGTATTTT CASSPYRGDTQYF
14 TRBJ2-1 . few TRBV6-4 TGTGCCAGCAGTGACCCGGGACGCCCCGGGGAGCAGTTCTTC CASSDPGRPGEQFF
14 TRBJ1-2 . few TRBV5-6 TGTGCCAGCAGCGTGGGGCTATCCTTACGGGGCTACACCTTC CASSVGLSLRGYTF
14 TRBJ2-4 . . TRBV3-1 TGTGCCAGCAGCCAAAGTAAGGGGCGAAACATTCAGTACTTC CASSQSKGRNIQYF
17 TRBJ2-2 TRBD2 . TRBV19 TGTGCCAGTAGACTACCTGAGCGGGAGGGCCGGACCGGGGAGCTGTTTTTT CASRLPEREGRTGELFF
15 TRBJ2-3 . . TRBV10-3 TGTGCCATCAGGCCCTCTTATGGGGAAACAGATACGCAGTATTTT CAIRPSYGETDTQYF
14 TRBJ1-5 . few TRBV20-1 TGCAGTGCAAAGAGTGGGCTGGGCAATCAGCCCCAGCATTTT CSAKSGLGNQPQHF
17 TRBJ2-7 . . TRBV6-2/TRBV6-3 TGTGCCAGCAGTTACCAATCTGGGTCGGTCTCCTCCTACGAGCAGTACTTC CASSYQSGSVSSYEQYF
13 TRBJ2-7 . . TRBV7-2 TGTGCCAGCAGCCTAGGAACCGAATACGAGCAGTACTTC CASSLGTEYEQYF
17 TRBJ2-4 TRBD2 . TRBV20-1 TGCAGTGCTAGTCGTGAGGGCGGGAGAATTGGCAAAAACATTCAGTACTTC CSASREGGRIGKNIQYF
16 TRBJ2-7 . . TRBV27 TGTGCCAGCAGTTCCCAAAGAGTGGGTAGCTCCTACGAGCAGTACTTC CASSSQRVGSSYEQYF
13 TRBJ1-6 . many TRBV3-1 TGTGCCAGCAGCCCTACTCAGGGTGGACCCCTCCACTTT CASSPTQGGPLHF
17 TRBJ2-1 TRBD2 few TRBV5-1 TGCGCCAGCAGCTTGGCTTTGGGGCGGGAGCCTGACAATGAGCAGTTCTTC CASSLALGREPDNEQFF
15 TRBJ2-3 . few TRBV29-1 TGCAGCGTTGAAGCCCCGGACAGAGGAAAGGGTACGCAGTATTTT CSVEAPDRGKGTQYF
13 TRBJ2-1 . many TRBV10-1 TGCGCCAGCAACCTAGGCCCCTCCAATGAGCAGTTCTTC CASNLGPSNEQFF
13 TRBJ1-2 TRBD1 . TRBV3-1 TGTGCCAGCAGCCAAGGACAGGGGTCTGGCTACACCTTC CASSQGQGSGYTF
13 TRBJ2-1 . . TRBV7-2 TGTGCCAGCAGCTTATTTCGTTACAATGAGCAGTTCTTC CASSLFRYNEQFF